The T cell receptor beta chain described here comes from a study of cytomegalovirus exposure and HLA in healthy donors. Study-wide results and limits: TCR beta chain V- and J-gene trimming was linked, in a later analysis, to a missense variant in DCLRE1C. The investigators catalogued some 160 TCR beta chains as cytomegalovirus-associated.

These donors counted as nominally healthy when sampled, but unrecorded immune exposures were likely. Vbeta (60) and Jbeta (13) primers were used in the PCR. Data came from immunoSEQ multiplex PCR; TCRdb stores just in-frame clones and leaves some out. The sample includes around 27,000 clones. Details on this clone: Its antigen is unidentified.

The CDR3 runs 11 residues. Germline CDR1 MNHNS, CDR2 SASEGT. V lost 6 bases and J 3 bases, leaving 3 bases between the germline ends. This receptor was identified in a man under 40 in good health and CMV-seronegative. V gene TRBV6-1 combines with J gene TRBJ1-5; no reliable D call. The sample was PBMCs. CDR3 sequence reads: CASRYNQPQHF. In DNA form, the CDR3 reads TGTGCCAGCAGGTACAATCAGCCCCAGCATTTT.